The TCR beta chain under discussion was sequenced for a study of blood T cell repertoires in COVID-19. Clones were sequenced by immunoSEQ multiplex PCR, and TCRdb holds only the in-frame ones, with some missing. The sample lists approximately 300,000 clones, around 90% occurring once. This clone was picked up one time. V lost 0 bases and J lost 4, with 10 bases in between. Germline V gives CDR1 SGHRS, CDR2 YFSETQ. CDR3 length: 14 residues. Sequencing was carried out using PBMCs or T cells enriched from blood (not recorded which). V and J are TRBV5-1 and TRBJ2-5, with D unclear. The receptor comes from a man in his 60s who had recovered from COVID-19. CDR3 sequence: CASSLGPSGETQYF. For the CDR3, the DNA is TGCGCCAGCAGCTTGGGGCCCTCAGGAGAGACCCAGTACTTC.